The subject of this entry is one T cell receptor beta chain. Its specificity is not known. CDR1 and CDR2 from the germline V gene are SGHRS and YFSETQ. The CDR3 extends over 13 amino acids. The germline V and J ends were trimmed by 5 bases and 3 bases, with 12 bases remaining between them. The data stem from a study of cytomegalovirus exposure and HLA in healthy donors. Looking at the study overall: Earlier results showed 117 million unique TCR beta sequences derived from approximately 180 million T cells. Broader study findings: Earlier analysis yielded a pattern in which most TCR beta V segments were productive about 90% or about 30% of the time. A later analysis found most CMV-associated TCR beta chains apparently HLA-restricted. Clonal expansion, a later analysis showed, was greater in HLA-associated TCR beta chains than in equally common others.

The PCR was carried out with 60 Vbeta primers and 13 Jbeta primers. Profiled with immunoSEQ multiplex PCR; TCRdb holds only in-frame clones, not every one. The sample includes 100,000 to 150,000 clones, 10% to 13% of them seen just once. This clonotype was sampled from a woman aged 18-29 years in good health and CMV-seropositive. The rearrangement uses TRBV5-1 and TRBJ2-7; D is perhaps TRBD1 (5 bases). Sequencing was done on a sample of PBMCs. CDR3 DNA: TGCGCCAGCAGTCCCCAGACAGACTACGAGCAGTACTTC. Its protein product is CASSPQTDYEQYF. The entire variable domain, with the rest obtained from reference TRBV5-1 and TRBJ2-7, is as follows: KAGVTQTPRYLIKTRGQQVTLSCSPISGHRSVSWYQQTPGQGLQFLFEYFSETQRNKGNFPGRFSGRQFSNSRSEMNVSTLELGDSALYLCASSPQTDYEQYFGPGTRLTVT.